This T cell receptor (beta chain) was profiled in a study of T cell changes during pregnancy in multiple sclerosis. The J segment lost 5 bases and the V segment lost 8 bases, leaving 27 bases of the junction unmatched. Germline CDR1 reads WSHSY; CDR2 reads SAAADI. There are 21 residues in the CDR3. The data were produced by immunoSEQ multiplex PCR, yet TCRdb's version contains in-frame clones alone and is incomplete. The sample has about 40,000 clones; roughly 90% are singletons. J is TRBJ2-7 and V is TRBV10-2; 13 nucleotides line up with TRBD2. This receptor was obtained from a female donor with multiple sclerosis, enrolled in a pregnancy study. The material sequenced was CD4+ T cells from peripheral blood mononuclear cells, taken before pregnancy. CDR3 protein: CASFSGQGLAGAQRRGDEQYF. CDR3 in DNA: TGCGCCAGCTTCAGCGGACAAGGACTAGCGGGGGCCCAGCGGCGGGGGGACGAGCAGTACTTC.